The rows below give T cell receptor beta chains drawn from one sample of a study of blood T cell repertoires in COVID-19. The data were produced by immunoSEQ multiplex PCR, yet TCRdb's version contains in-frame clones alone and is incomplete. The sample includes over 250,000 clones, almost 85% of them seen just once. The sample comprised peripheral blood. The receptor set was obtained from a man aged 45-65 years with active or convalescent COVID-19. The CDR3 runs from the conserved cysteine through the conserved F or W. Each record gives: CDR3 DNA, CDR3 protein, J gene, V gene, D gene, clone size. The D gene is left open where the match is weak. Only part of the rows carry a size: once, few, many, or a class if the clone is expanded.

TGTGCCACCAGTGATTTCGGACAGGGATCCTACAATGAGCAGTTCTTC,CATSDFGQGSYNEQFF,TRBJ2-1,TRBV24-1,TRBD1,-
TGTGCCAGCAGTTCCCCGGGACACCGGCCGTACTTC,CASSSPGHRPYF,TRBJ2-5,TRBV12-3/TRBV12-4,-,-
TGTGCCAGCAGCTTAGGTTTAAGCACAGATACGCAGTATTTT,CASSLGLSTDTQYF,TRBJ2-3,TRBV7-8,-,-
TGTGCCAGCAGCGCAGGAACAGGTCGGAACACTGAAGCTTTCTTT,CASSAGTGRNTEAFF,TRBJ1-1,TRBV13,-,-
TGTGCCAGCAGTTCCGACAGGGGTCAGCCCCAGCATTTT,CASSSDRGQPQHF,TRBJ1-5,TRBV12-3/TRBV12-4,TRBD1,-
TGTGCCAGCAGCTTAGGCGGAGAGAACACCGGGGAGCTGTTTTTT,CASSLGGENTGELFF,TRBJ2-2,TRBV11-2,-,-
TGCGCCAGCAGCCAAGACTCCGGACTAGTGGGTGAGCAGTTCTTC,CASSQDSGLVGEQFF,TRBJ2-1,TRBV4-1,TRBD2,-
TGTGCCAGCAGCCCGCTTACTAGCGGGAGCCCCAACGAGCAGTACTTC,CASSPLTSGSPNEQYF,TRBJ2-7,TRBV28,TRBD2,few
TGTGCCAGCAGCCAATGGACAGGGGGCGCAGTGGGCAATCAGCCCCAGCATTTT,CASSQWTGGAVGNQPQHF,TRBJ1-5,TRBV5-8,TRBD1,-
TGTGCCAGTAGTATTGACAGGGGGACCGGGGAGCTGTTTTTT,CASSIDRGTGELFF,TRBJ2-2,TRBV19,TRBD1,-
TGTGCCAGCAGCATAAGGGAGAATGGCTACACCTTC,CASSIRENGYTF,TRBJ1-2,TRBV12-3/TRBV12-4,-,-
TGTGCCACCAGCAGAGATCGGGGCAATCAGCCCCAGCATTTT,CATSRDRGNQPQHF,TRBJ1-5,TRBV15,-,-
TGTGCCAGCAGTTTATCTGGCCCGAAATCCAGGATATCGATCTCCTACGAGCAGTACTTC,CASSLSGPKSRISISYEQYF,TRBJ2-7,TRBV27,-,-
TGTGCCAGCAGTTATACAGGGGTAGGGGAGACCCAGTACTTC,CASSYTGVGETQYF,TRBJ2-5,TRBV5-6,TRBD1,-
TGTGCCTGGAGGACAGGCTCCGGACAGTACTTC,CAWRTGSGQYF,TRBJ2-7,TRBV30,-,-
TGTGCCACCAGTGATCCACGAACGGGGGGTCAGCCCCAGCATTTT,CATSDPRTGGQPQHF,TRBJ1-5,TRBV24-1,-,-
TGTGCCTGGAGTCTAGGACTAGCGGACAATGAGCAGTTCTTC,CAWSLGLADNEQFF,TRBJ2-1,TRBV30,TRBD2,-
TGTGCCAGTAGTATAGTAGGAGGACAGGGGCCAGATACGCAGTATTTT,CASSIVGGQGPDTQYF,TRBJ2-3,TRBV19,TRBD1,-
TGTGCCACCAGCAGAGCGAGGACTAGCGGGAGGGCAGATACGCAGTATTTT,CATSRARTSGRADTQYF,TRBJ2-3,TRBV15,TRBD2,few
TGTGCCAGCAGTGAAGGGACAGCTAGCAATCAGCCCCAGCATTTT,CASSEGTASNQPQHF,TRBJ1-5,TRBV2,-,-
TGTGCCAGCAGCTCCGGGTCGGCGGGGTACCCCGGGGAGCTGTTTTTT,CASSSGSAGYPGELFF,TRBJ2-2,TRBV7-8,-,-
TGTGCCAGTAGTAATTACGGGGTAGGGAATCAGCCCCAGCATTTT,CASSNYGVGNQPQHF,TRBJ1-5,TRBV19,-,-
TGTGCCAGCAGTTACGGTAGGGAGAAAGCTTTCTTT,CASSYGREKAFF,TRBJ1-1,TRBV6-5,-,once
TGTGCCAGCAACGGGGGACAGCACACCGGGGAGCTGTTTTTT,CASNGGQHTGELFF,TRBJ2-2,TRBV2,-,-
TGCAGCGTTGAAACTCCGGGACTAGGGAGAGATACGCAGTATTTT,CSVETPGLGRDTQYF,TRBJ2-3,TRBV29-1,TRBD2,-
TGTGCTGGGGCCCGGTCGAATCAGCCCCAGCATTTT,CAGARSNQPQHF,TRBJ1-5,TRBV21-1,-,medium-sized
TGTGCCAGCGCGAGGACTAGCGCTAACAATGAGCAGTTCTTC,CASARTSANNEQFF,TRBJ2-1,TRBV9,TRBD2,-
TGCGCCAGCAACCTCAGGGGTGGTACTGAAGCTTTCTTT,CASNLRGGTEAFF,TRBJ1-1,TRBV5-1,-,-
TGTGCCAGCACTCCTCGGAGCGAGCAGTACTTC,CASTPRSEQYF,TRBJ2-7,TRBV2,-,-
TGTGCCAGCAGCGACTCCGGGGGACGGCCGAGGGGTGAGCAGTACTTC,CASSDSGGRPRGEQYF,TRBJ2-7,TRBV2,-,-
TGTGCCACCAGTGCCCTAAGGGGGGGCGGGAGCACAGATACGCAGTATTTT,CATSALRGGGSTDTQYF,TRBJ2-3,TRBV24-1,-,-
TGCGCCAGCAGCCAATTACTGAGCGGCTACAATGAGCAGTTCTTC,CASSQLLSGYNEQFF,TRBJ2-1,TRBV4-3,-,once
TGTGCCAGCAGACGTACTAATATTGTTACAGATACGCAGTATTTT,CASRRTNIVTDTQYF,TRBJ2-3,TRBV27,-,once
TGCGCCAGCAGCTTACAGGGGGCCGGCACAGATACGCAGTATTTT,CASSLQGAGTDTQYF,TRBJ2-3,TRBV5-1,TRBD1,-
TGTGCCAGCAGCCGTATCAGGGGCATAGCGGGAGGAATTTACGAGCAGTACTTC,CASSRIRGIAGGIYEQYF,TRBJ2-7,TRBV3-1/TRBV3-2,TRBD2,-
TGTGCCAGTAGTACGCAGGGGGCTCGGAACACTGAAGCTTTCTTT,CASSTQGARNTEAFF,TRBJ1-1,TRBV19,TRBD1,-
TGTGCCAGCAGCTTAGTCGGGTTCGGGGCGGGAGGCCCCTCCTACGAGCAGTACTTC,CASSLVGFGAGGPSYEQYF,TRBJ2-7,TRBV7-2,TRBD2,-
TGTGCCAGCAATTTAGCGGGAGCGGGTGAGCAGTTCTTC,CASNLAGAGEQFF,TRBJ2-1,TRBV7-9,TRBD2,-
TGTGCCAGCAGGTTAGGACTAGTCACCTACAATGAGCAGTTCTTC,CASRLGLVTYNEQFF,TRBJ2-1,TRBV5-6,TRBD2,-
TGTGCCTGGACCGAGACAGGGGGCAGGACTGAAGCTTTCTTT,CAWTETGGRTEAFF,TRBJ1-1,TRBV30,TRBD1,-
TGTGCCAGCAGCGTAGGGGACAGCTCTGAAGCTTTCTTT,CASSVGDSSEAFF,TRBJ1-1,TRBV9,TRBD1,-
TGCGCCAGCAGCTTGGACAGGGAGAACTATGGCTACACCTTC,CASSLDRENYGYTF,TRBJ1-2,TRBV5-1,-,-
TGTGCCAGTAGTAAATCAGGGGTCCAGCCCCAGCATTTT,CASSKSGVQPQHF,TRBJ1-5,TRBV19,-,-